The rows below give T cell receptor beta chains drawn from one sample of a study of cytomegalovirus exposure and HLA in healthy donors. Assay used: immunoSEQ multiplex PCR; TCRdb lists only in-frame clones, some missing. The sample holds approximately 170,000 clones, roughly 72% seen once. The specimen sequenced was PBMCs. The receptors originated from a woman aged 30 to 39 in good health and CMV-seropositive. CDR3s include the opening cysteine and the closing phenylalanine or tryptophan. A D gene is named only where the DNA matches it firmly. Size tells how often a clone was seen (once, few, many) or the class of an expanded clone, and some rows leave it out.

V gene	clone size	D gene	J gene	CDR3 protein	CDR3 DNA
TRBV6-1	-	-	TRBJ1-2	CASSPNPRGMNGYTF	TGTGCCAGCAGCCCGAACCCCAGGGGAATGAATGGCTACACCTTC
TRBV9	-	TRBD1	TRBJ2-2	CASSGTGTTGELFF	TGTGCCAGCAGCGGGACAGGGACCACCGGGGAGCTGTTTTTT
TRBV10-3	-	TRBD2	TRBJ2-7	CASTTSEAYEQYF	TGTGCCAGCACGACTAGCGAGGCCTACGAGCAGTACTTC
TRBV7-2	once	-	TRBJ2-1	CASSLVGDSYNEQFF	TGTGCCAGCAGCTTAGTGGGAGACTCCTACAATGAGCAGTTCTTC
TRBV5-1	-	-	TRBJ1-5	CASSLVAGVNQPQHF	TGCGCCAGCAGCTTGGTAGCGGGGGTCAATCAGCCCCAGCATTTT
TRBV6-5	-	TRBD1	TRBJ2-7	CASSYSGTGSYEQYF	TGTGCCAGCAGTTACTCGGGGACAGGCTCCTACGAGCAGTACTTC
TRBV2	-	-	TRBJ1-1	CASSEGQVSEAFF	TGTGCCAGCAGTGAAGGACAGGTTAGTGAAGCTTTCTTT
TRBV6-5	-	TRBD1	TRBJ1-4	CASNQQGGGEKLFF	TGTGCCAGCAACCAACAGGGGGGAGGTGAAAAACTGTTTTTT
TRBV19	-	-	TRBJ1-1	CASHPRGAGNTEAFF	TGTGCCAGTCACCCCAGGGGCGCCGGGAACACTGAAGCTTTCTTT
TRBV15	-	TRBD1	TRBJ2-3	CATSRETGADTQYF	TGTGCCACCAGCAGAGAGACAGGGGCGGATACGCAGTATTTT
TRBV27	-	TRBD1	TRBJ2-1	CAKNRVGQGVYNEQFF	TGTGCCAAAAACCGCGTCGGACAGGGGGTCTACAATGAGCAGTTCTTC
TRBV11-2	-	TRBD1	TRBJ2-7	CASSLLWDRDYEQYF	TGTGCCAGCAGCTTATTATGGGACAGAGACTACGAGCAGTACTTC
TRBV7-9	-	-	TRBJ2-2	CASSLGVGDTGELFF	TGTGCCAGCAGCTTAGGAGTAGGGGACACCGGGGAGCTGTTTTTT
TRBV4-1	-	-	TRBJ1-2	CASSQEFQVPGYTF	TGCGCCAGCAGCCAAGAATTTCAGGTCCCTGGCTACACCTTC
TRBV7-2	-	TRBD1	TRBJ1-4	CASSYRTGIEKLFF	TGTGCCAGCAGCTACCGGACAGGGATTGAAAAACTGTTTTTT
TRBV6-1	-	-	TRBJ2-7	CASTQNTGIYEQYF	TGTGCCAGCACCCAGAACACGGGAATATACGAGCAGTACTTC
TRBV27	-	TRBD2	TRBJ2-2	CASSPFSTFLAGGETGELFF	TGTGCCAGCAGTCCCTTCTCGACCTTTCTAGCGGGAGGCGAGACCGGGGAGCTGTTTTTT
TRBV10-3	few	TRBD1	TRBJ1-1	CAISEPGQGAFF	TGTGCCATCAGTGAGCCGGGACAGGGGGCTTTCTTT
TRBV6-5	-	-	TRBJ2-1	CASSYSWLAEQFF	TGTGCCAGCAGTTACTCTTGGCTGGCAGAGCAGTTCTTC
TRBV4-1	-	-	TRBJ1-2	CASSNGGYGYTF	TGCGCCAGCAGCAACGGAGGTTATGGCTACACCTTC
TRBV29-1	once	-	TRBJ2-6	CSVTAGANVLTF	TGCAGCGTTACTGCTGGGGCCAACGTCCTGACTTTC
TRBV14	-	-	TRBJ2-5	CASSQDPSVWETQYF	TGTGCCAGCAGCCAAGATCCAAGCGTCTGGGAGACCCAGTACTTC
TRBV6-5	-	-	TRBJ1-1	CASSSNQGWTEAFF	TGTGCCAGCTCTTCCAACCAGGGTTGGACTGAAGCTTTCTTT
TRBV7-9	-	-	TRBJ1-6	CASSLVVGSSYNSPLHF	TGTGCCAGCAGTTTAGTAGTCGGGAGCTCCTATAATTCACCCCTCCACTTT
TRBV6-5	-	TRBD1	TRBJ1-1	CASSSRQGKAVDF	TGTGCCAGCAGTTCCCGACAGGGAAAGGCCGTGGACTTT
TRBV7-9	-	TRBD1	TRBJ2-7	CSSSTGQGSTSYEQYF	TGTTCCAGCAGCACCGGACAGGGGTCCACATCCTACGAGCAGTACTTC
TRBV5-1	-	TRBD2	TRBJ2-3	CASSRGGPSTDTQYF	TGCGCCAGCAGCCGGGGGGGGCCTAGCACAGATACGCAGTATTTT
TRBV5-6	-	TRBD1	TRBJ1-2	CASSSTGVERNTF	TGTGCCAGCAGCTCGACAGGGGTGGAAAGAAACACCTTC
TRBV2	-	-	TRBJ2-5	CASSPTLPGQETQYF	TGTGCCAGCAGTCCAACCTTACCAGGGCAAGAGACCCAGTACTTC
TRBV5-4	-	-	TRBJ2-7	CASSLEGVEQYF	TGTGCCAGCAGCTTGGAAGGGGTAGAGCAGTACTTC
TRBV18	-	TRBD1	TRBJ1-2	CASSPSLTGTGAVGSYGYTF	TGTGCCAGCTCACCGAGTTTAACCGGGACAGGGGCCGTTGGGAGTTATGGCTACACCTTC
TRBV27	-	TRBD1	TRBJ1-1	CASSFYRGLTEAFF	TGTGCCAGCAGTTTTTACAGGGGGCTGACTGAAGCTTTCTTT
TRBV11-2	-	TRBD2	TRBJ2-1	CASSRLGLAGGQGYNEQFF	TGTGCCAGCAGCCGCCTCGGACTAGCGGGAGGTCAAGGATACAATGAGCAGTTCTTC
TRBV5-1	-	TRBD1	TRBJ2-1	CASSRDSSSYNEQFF	TGCGCCAGCAGCAGGGACAGCAGCTCCTACAATGAGCAGTTCTTC
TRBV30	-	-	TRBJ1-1	CAWSVRAGFRGTEAFF	TGTGCCTGGAGTGTAAGGGCAGGGTTTCGTGGGACTGAAGCTTTCTTT
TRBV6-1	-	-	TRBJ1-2	CASSPTGRRGYTF	TGTGCCAGCAGCCCGACAGGACGAAGGGGCTACACCTTC
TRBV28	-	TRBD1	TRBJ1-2	CASSFRFGGQGIFYGYTF	TGTGCCAGCAGTTTCAGGTTTGGTGGACAGGGGATATTCTATGGCTACACCTTC
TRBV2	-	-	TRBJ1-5	CASKPGRGNQPQHF	TGTGCCAGCAAGCCAGGTCGCGGCAATCAGCCCCAGCATTTT
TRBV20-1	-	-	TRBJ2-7	CSAGDWYEQYF	TGCAGTGCTGGCGACTGGTACGAGCAGTACTTC
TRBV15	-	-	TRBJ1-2	CATSREIGQSYGYTF	TGTGCCACTAGCAGAGAGATAGGACAGAGCTATGGCTACACCTTC
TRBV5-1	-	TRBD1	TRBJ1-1	CASSLDRGDTEAFF	TGCGCCAGCAGCTTGGACAGGGGGGACACTGAAGCTTTCTTT
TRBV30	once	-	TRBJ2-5	CAWKRVTGWETQYF	TGTGCCTGGAAACGAGTTACAGGGTGGGAGACCCAGTACTTC
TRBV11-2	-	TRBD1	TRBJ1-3	CASSLTGVGNTIYF	TGTGCCAGCAGCTTAACAGGGGTCGGAAACACCATATATTTT
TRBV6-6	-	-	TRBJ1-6	CASSKIERGNSPLHF	TGTGCCAGCAGTAAGATCGAGCGGGGGAATTCACCCCTCCACTTT
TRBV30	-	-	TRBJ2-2	CAWSLRGVTGELFF	TGTGCCTGGAGTTTAAGGGGCGTCACCGGGGAGCTGTTTTTT
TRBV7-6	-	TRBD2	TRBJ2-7	CASSLASPGLAGEIRNYEQYF	TGTGCCAGCAGCTTAGCGTCGCCGGGACTAGCGGGAGAAATACGGAACTACGAGCAGTACTTC
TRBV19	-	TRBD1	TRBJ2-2	CASRNRGTGELFF	TGTGCCAGCCGCAACAGGGGCACCGGGGAGCTGTTTTTT
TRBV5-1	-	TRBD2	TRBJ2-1	CASSLAGGPVEQFF	TGCGCCAGCAGCTTGGCGGGAGGGCCAGTGGAGCAGTTCTTC
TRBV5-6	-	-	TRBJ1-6	CASSIRHSNSPLHF	TGTGCCAGCAGCATTAGACACTCAAATTCACCCCTCCACTTT
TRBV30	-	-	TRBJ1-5	CAWSLGDSNQPQHF	TGTGCCTGGAGTTTAGGAGATAGCAATCAGCCCCAGCATTTT
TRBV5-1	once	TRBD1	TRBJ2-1	CASGWTGDPPYNEQFF	TGCGCCAGCGGCTGGACAGGGGATCCCCCCTACAATGAGCAGTTCTTC
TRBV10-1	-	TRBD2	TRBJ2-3	CASRLFYRRGGEADTQYF	TGCGCCAGCAGACTTTTTTATCGACGGGGGGGCGAGGCAGATACGCAGTATTTT
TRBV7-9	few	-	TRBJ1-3	CASSPHFEGTGNTIYF	TGTGCCAGCAGCCCCCATTTCGAGGGAACTGGAAACACCATATATTTT
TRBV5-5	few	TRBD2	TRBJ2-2	CASSSGTSGRTGELFF	TGTGCCAGCAGCTCCGGGACTAGCGGGCGTACCGGGGAGCTGTTTTTT
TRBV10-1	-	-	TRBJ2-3	CASSEELRTDTQYF	TGCGCCAGCAGTGAAGAACTACGCACAGATACGCAGTATTTT
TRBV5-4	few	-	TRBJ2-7	CASSLEGGQIYEQYF	TGTGCCAGCAGCTTGGAAGGGGGACAAATCTACGAGCAGTACTTC
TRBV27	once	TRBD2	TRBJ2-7	CASSFAGLAGGYEQYF	TGTGCCAGCAGTTTCGCGGGACTAGCGGGGGGCTACGAGCAGTACTTC
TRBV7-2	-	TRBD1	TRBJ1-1	CASTPTGGTEAFF	TGTGCCAGCACCCCGACAGGGGGCACTGAAGCTTTCTTT
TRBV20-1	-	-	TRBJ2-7	CSAREGYEQYF	TGCAGTGCTAGGGAGGGGTACGAGCAGTACTTC